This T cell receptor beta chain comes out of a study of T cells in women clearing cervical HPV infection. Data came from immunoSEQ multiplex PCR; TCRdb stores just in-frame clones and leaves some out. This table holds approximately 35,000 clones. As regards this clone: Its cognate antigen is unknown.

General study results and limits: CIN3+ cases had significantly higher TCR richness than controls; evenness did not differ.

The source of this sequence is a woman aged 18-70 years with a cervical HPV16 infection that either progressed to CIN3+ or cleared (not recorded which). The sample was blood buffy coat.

The CDR3 spells CATSDFEGLYEQYF. The CDR3 bases that were read are TGTGCCACCAGTGATTTTGAGGGACTCTACGAG. The chain is built from TRBV24-1 and TRBJ2-7; tentative D call: TRBD2 (6 bases). Read sequence stops 3 residues before the CDR3 end, and the germline J gene provides the missing end. The CDR3 runs 14 residues. The V gene lost 1 base and the J gene lost 3 bases, with 9 bases spanning the gap. CDR1 and CDR2 (germline): KGHDR, SFDVKD.